The text below deals with one T cell receptor beta chain. Treatment of the sample: about 20 received Ad26.COV2.S at low or high dose, single or two shots; about 5 received placebo; per-sample allocation not given. It was on day 63 after the first vaccine or placebo injection that samples were taken. An Ad26 vector carrying the Wuhan-strain SARS-CoV-2 spike served as the vaccine. Sequencing used immunoSEQ multiplex PCR; TCRdb keeps in-frame clones, though not all of them. The sample lists about 680,000 clones, 70% to 90% occurring once. The CDR3 sequence is 16 residues long. Germline V CDR1 and CDR2: SGHAT, FQNNGV. V gave up 0 bases and J gave up 5 bases; unmatched junction bases: 6. The data belong to a study of Ad26.COV2.S vaccination and SARS-CoV-2 variants.

This sequence joins TRBV11-2 and TRBJ2-5; 10 bases align to TRBD2. This sample comprised peripheral blood, obtained in a trial of Ad26.COV2.S vaccine versus placebo. This TCR was recovered from a person aged 18-65 years who received the Ad26.COV2.S COVID-19 vaccine or a placebo. Here the CDR3 DNA reads TGTGCCAGCAGCTTAGAAGCTAGCGGGAGTTGGGAGACCCAGTACTTC. Protein product: CASSLEASGSWETQYF.